The 26 T cell receptor beta chains given below trace back to one sample, sequenced in a study of a mutant IDH1 vaccine in newly diagnosed glioma. The assay was immunoSEQ multiplex PCR, and TCRdb's table has in-frame clones only and misses some. The sample records 35,000 to 50,000 clones, 84% being singletons. Documented time point: week 11, during vaccination. It was 300 ug of mutant IDH1 20-mer peptide that made up each vaccine dose, given with topical imiquimod. Their target antigens are unknown. The input for sequencing was PBMCs, taken from a glioma patient whose treatment included an IDH1 peptide vaccine. Source of these receptors: a man aged 35 to 55 with glioma.

The sample holds a few counts of this clone. The chain couples TRBV6-4 to TRBJ2-1; D might be TRBD2 (6 bases). Germline CDR1 reads MRHNA; CDR2 reads SNTAGT. This CDR3 spans 15 amino acids. The V and J ends lost 3 bases and 7 bases respectively, with 16 bases between them. CDR3 in DNA: TGTGCCAGCAGTGAGGGGTTGGATGGGGGGAATGAGCAGTTCTTC. Its protein product is CASSEGLDGGNEQFF.

The V and J genes are TRBV5-1 and TRBJ1-1; 9 bases are a match to TRBD1. The ends lost 4 bases at V and 5 bases at J; junction bases unmatched: 6. Looked up from germline, CDR1 is SGHRS and CDR2 is YFSETQ. The CDR3 loop spans 14 amino acids. The CDR3 DNA sequence: TGCGCCAGCAGCACACAGGGGGCTGGAACTGAAGCTTTCTTT. Translation gives CASSTQGAGTEAFF.

The chain links TRBV2 to TRBJ1-2, with 7 bases identical to TRBD1. Germline V gives CDR1 SNHLY, CDR2 FYNNEI. V lost 10 bases and J lost 8; bases outside the gene matches: 13. The CDR3 consists of 13 residues. CDR3 in amino acids: CAKEGAGVFGYTF. Written as DNA, the CDR3 is TGTGCCAAGGAGGGGGCCGGTGTTTTCGGCTACACCTTC.

This chain connects TRBV27 to TRBJ2-7, with TRBD2 matching over 9 bases. Germline lookup yields CDR1 MNHEY and CDR2 SMNVEV (reference sequence). The CDR3 covers 14 residues. The V and J ends lost 3 bases and 5 bases, in that order; junction bases with no gene match: 5. This chain's CDR3 is CASSFVAGVHEQYF. CDR3 coding DNA: TGTGCCAGCAGTTTTGTAGCGGGAGTACACGAGCAGTACTTC.

CDR3 loop: CASSEGGANQPQHF. CDR3 in DNA: TGTGCCAGCAGTGAAGGGGGGGCGAATCAGCCCCAGCATTTT. The chain combines TRBV25-1 with TRBJ1-5; perhaps TRBD1 as D (6 bases). This CDR3 spans 14 amino acids. Germline-derived CDR1 and CDR2 are MGHDK and SYGVNS. The ends were cut back, 2 bases at V and 4 bases at J, with 9 bases in the middle. The variable domain in full, with the rest retrieved from reference TRBV25-1 and TRBJ1-5, is EADIYQTPRYLVIGTGKKITLECSQTMGHDKMYWYQQDPGMELHLIHYSYGVNSTEKGDLSSESTVSRIRTEHFPLTLESARPSHTSQYLCASSEGGANQPQHFGDGTRLSIL.

This clone has a handful of counts. The chain joins TRBV2 to TRBJ2-3; a possible D gene is TRBD2 (6 bases). Looked up from germline, CDR1 is SNHLY and CDR2 is FYNNEI. The germline V and J ends were trimmed by 7 bases and 1 base, with 18 bases remaining between them. The CDR3 is 16 residues long. CDR3 nucleotides: TGTGCCAGCACCCCAAGGAGACTAGGGGGCACAGATACGCAGTATTTT. Amino acids: CASTPRRLGGTDTQYF.

This clone was counted once. The chain joins TRBV6-6 to TRBJ2-3; D ambiguous. This CDR3 is 13 amino acids long. V lost 5 bases and J 8 bases, leaving 14 bases between the germline ends. Germline V gives CDR1 MNHNY, CDR2 SVGAGI (reference sequence). The CDR3 region is CASSVGRRGTQYF. The CDR3 DNA follows: TGTGCCAGCAGTGTTGGACGTCGTGGTACGCAGTATTTT.

This chain joins TRBV6-6 and TRBJ2-2; D is uncertain. CDR3 length: 14 residues. The V and J ends lost 8 bases and 3 bases respectively, with 13 bases between them. Germline assignment: CDR1 MNHNY and CDR2 SVGAGI (reference sequence). CDR3 sequence (DNA): TGTGCCAGCTCCCATAGGTTCGACACCGGGGAGCTGTTTTTT. It yields the protein CASSHRFDTGELFF.

This rearrangement joins TRBV7-2 to TRBJ1-4; D call uncertain. Germline V lookup: CDR1 SGHTA, CDR2 FQGNSA. This CDR3 has 13 amino acids. Trimming removed 2 bases at V and 8 bases at J, with 9 bases between. CDR3 residues: CASSLRVEEKLFF. CDR3 DNA sequence: TGTGCCAGCAGCTTACGGGTGGAGGAAAAACTGTTTTTT.

CDR3 loop: CATRRTQGTYEQYF. For the CDR3, the DNA is TGTGCCACCAGACGCACGCAGGGGACCTACGAGCAGTACTTC. The V call is TRBV15, the J call TRBJ2-7, with D tentatively TRBD1 (6 bases). V lost 6 bases, J lost 2 bases, and 14 bases lay in between. CDR1 and CDR2 (germline): LNHNV, YYDKDF (reference sequence). This CDR3 comprises 14 residues.

This chain uses TRBV5-5 with TRBJ2-7; 10 nucleotides line up with TRBD2. The CDR3 runs 17 residues. The germline V gene has CDR1 SGHKS and CDR2 YYEKEE (reference sequence). The trim removed 3 bases at V and 7 bases at J, leaving 16 bases unmatched. The CDR3 nucleotides are TGTGCCAGCAGCTACCGATGGACTAGCGGAAAGAGGTGGGAGCAGTACTTC. Translation: CASSYRWTSGKRWEQYF.

The chain combines TRBV4-3 with TRBJ2-2, with 8 bases fitting TRBD2. The CDR3 sequence is 18 residues long. The V segment lost 0 bases and the J segment 1 base; nucleotides outside the gene matches: 7. Germline V lookup: CDR1 LGHNA, CDR2 YSLEER. The CDR3 DNA follows: TGCGCCAGCAGCCAAGAGACTGGGCTAGCGGGGAACACCGGGGAGCTGTTTTTT. It codes for CASSQETGLAGNTGELFF.

The rearrangement links TRBV7-9 to TRBJ1-1; D not resolved. Per germline, CDR1 SEHNR and CDR2 FQNEAQ (reference sequence). V shed 5 bases and J shed 7 bases, with 11 bases lying between them. This CDR3 region has 12 residues. CDR3 sequence reads: CASSQGRGEAFF. In DNA form, the CDR3 reads TGTGCCAGCAGCCAAGGACGGGGTGAAGCTTTCTTT.

The J gene is TRBJ1-2, the V gene TRBV28; no reliable D call. The CDR3 is 14 residues long. V was cut by 2 bases and J by 4 bases, with 11 bases left in between. Germline V gene sequence: CDR1 MDHEN, CDR2 SYDVKM. The CDR3 DNA reads as TGTGCCAGCAGTTTAAGGCCAGTCGTCTATGGCTACACCTTC. It codes for CASSLRPVVYGYTF.

The chain carries TRBV4-2 and TRBJ1-2; weak D call: TRBD1 (6 bases). The CDR3 loop spans 15 amino acids. The V end lost 0 bases, the J end lost 5 bases, and 13 bases lay between the germline ends. Germline V lookup: CDR1 LGHNA, CDR2 YNFKEQ. CDR3 nucleotide sequence: TGTGCCAGCAGCCAAGAGTCTTTTAGGGGGTATGGCTACACCTTC. Translating gives CASSQESFRGYGYTF.

The chain couples TRBV5-1 to TRBJ2-3; 9 bases line up with TRBD1. The CDR3 runs 14 residues. The ends lost 2 bases at V and 6 bases at J; junction bases unmatched: 4. Germline loops: CDR1 SGHRS, CDR2 YFSETQ. CDR3 in DNA: TGCGCCAGCAGCTTAGGGACAGGGACCGATACGCAGTATTTT. Protein: CASSLGTGTDTQYF.

This sequence joins TRBV5-1 and TRBJ2-3; D is uncertain. V lost 0 bases and J lost 2, with 7 bases in between. Germline CDR1 reads SGHRS; CDR2 reads YFSETQ. The CDR3 spans 14 residues. CDR3 coding DNA: TGCGCCAGCAGCTTGGATCACTCCACAGATACGCAGTATTTT. Translated, it gives CASSLDHSTDTQYF.

This clone was seen only a few times. The rearrangement links TRBV9 to TRBJ2-7; 11 bases are a match to TRBD2. Unmatched junction bases numbered 9, after V lost 3 bases and J lost 4 bases. There are 16 residues in the CDR3. Germline CDR1 is SGDLS and CDR2 is YYNGEE. CDR3 nucleotides: TGTGCCAGCAGCGGTTCTAGCGGGAGGATAGGGTACGAGCAGTACTTC. It yields the protein CASSGSSGRIGYEQYF. The full variable domain, completed using reference TRBV9 and TRBJ2-7, is DSGVTQTPKHLITATGQRVTLRCSPRSGDLSVYWYQQSLDQGLQFLIQYYNGEERAKGNILERFSAQQFPDLHSELNLSSLELGDSALYFCASSGSSGRIGYEQYFGPGTRLTVT.

The chain couples TRBV6-6 to TRBJ2-3, with 7 nucleotides matching TRBD2. There are 15 residues in the CDR3. Germline CDR1 is MNHNY and CDR2 is SVGAGI (reference sequence). Trimming removed 6 bases from V and 0 bases from J; junction bases left unmatched: 6. This CDR3 reads CASSPPGRSTDTQYF. DNA of the CDR3: TGTGCCAGCAGCCCCCCCGGGAGGAGCACAGATACGCAGTATTTT.

This chain connects TRBV9 to TRBJ2-2, with 7 bases fitting TRBD2. J lost 6 bases, V lost 3 bases, and 11 bases had no gene match. This CDR3 has 16 residues. The V gene's germline CDR1 is SGDLS and CDR2 YYNGEE. CDR3 protein: CASSAPAAGVAGELFF. The CDR3, as DNA: TGTGCCAGCAGCGCCCCGGCGGCGGGGGTGGCCGGGGAGCTGTTTTTT. The full variable domain, completed using reference TRBV9 and TRBJ2-2, is DSGVTQTPKHLITATGQRVTLRCSPRSGDLSVYWYQQSLDQGLQFLIQYYNGEERAKGNILERFSAQQFPDLHSELNLSSLELGDSALYFCASSAPAAGVAGELFFGEGSRLTVL.

This chain uses TRBV9 with TRBJ1-2; 11 bases align to TRBD1. Germline values: CDR1 SGDLS, CDR2 YYNGEE. The length of the CDR3 is 15 residues. With V trimmed by 6 bases and J by 5 bases, 9 bases remained unmatched. The CDR3 sequence: CASKRTGGVWYGYTF. The CDR3 nucleotides are TGTGCCAGCAAGAGGACAGGGGGCGTATGGTATGGCTACACCTTC. The full variable domain, its missing parts supplied by reference TRBV9 and TRBJ1-2, is DSGVTQTPKHLITATGQRVTLRCSPRSGDLSVYWYQQSLDQGLQFLIQYYNGEERAKGNILERFSAQQFPDLHSELNLSSLELGDSALYFCASKRTGGVWYGYTFGSGTRLTVV.

This clone was picked up a small number of times. The genes are TRBV7-2 and TRBJ2-7; TRBD1 matches 10 bases. The CDR3 sequence is 15 residues long. Trimming cost V 5 bases and J 5 bases; bases outside gene matches: 9. Per the germline V gene, CDR1 is SGHTA and CDR2 is FQGNSA. CDR3 protein: CASSRRQGAVDEQYF. The CDR3 nucleotides are TGTGCCAGCAGCCGACGACAGGGGGCGGTAGACGAGCAGTACTTC.

The DNA of the CDR3 is TGTGCCAGCAGTTTATCCCCGGCGGGAAACTACGAGCAGTACTTC. It is translated as CASSLSPAGNYEQYF. The J gene is TRBJ2-7, the V gene TRBV27, with D perhaps matching TRBD2 (6 bases). From germline, CDR1 is MNHEY and CDR2 SMNVEV (reference sequence). Between the trimmed V and J ends, which lost 0 bases and 3 bases, there was a span of 12 bases. CDR3 size: 15 residues.

This clone has a single count. The germline gene is not matched at one end of the junction; a read error may be the cause. This sequence joins TRBV11-3 and TRBJ2-7; 7 nucleotides align to TRBD2. Germline V gene sequence: CDR1 SGHNT, CDR2 YENEEA. The CDR3 sequence is 12 residues long. The CDR3 DNA reads as TGTGCCACCAGCGGGGATACTAACGAGCAGTACTTC. This gives the protein CATSGDTNEQYF.

The chain recombines TRBV9 with TRBJ1-1; D is perhaps TRBD1 (6 bases). Trimming cost V 3 bases and J 0 bases, with 12 bases left between them. Germline V gene lookup returns CDR1 SGDLS and CDR2 YYNGEE. This CDR3 region has 15 residues. The CDR3 region is CASSATGPLNTEAFF. The CDR3 DNA reads TGTGCCAGCAGCGCCACAGGGCCGCTGAACACTGAAGCTTTCTTT. Drawing the rest from reference TRBV9 and TRBJ1-1, the complete variable domain is DSGVTQTPKHLITATGQRVTLRCSPRSGDLSVYWYQQSLDQGLQFLIQYYNGEERAKGNILERFSAQQFPDLHSELNLSSLELGDSALYFCASSATGPLNTEAFFGQGTRLTVV.

CDR3 in DNA: TGCGCCAGCAGCTTATCCGGGACGGGGGACACTGAAGCTTTCTTT. Translating gives CASSLSGTGDTEAFF. V and J are TRBV5-1 and TRBJ1-1, with D possibly being TRBD1 (5 bases). Germline V gene data show CDR1 as SGHRS and CDR2 as YFSETQ. The CDR3 length is 15 residues. Deletions cut 2 bases from V and 3 bases from J, with 14 bases between.